The 24 T cell receptor beta chains below all came from one sample that was sequenced in a study of lymphopenia after photon versus proton radiotherapy. Assay used: immunoSEQ multiplex PCR; TCRdb lists only in-frame clones, some missing. The table records 30,000 or so clones, around 87% of them present only once. The source was peripheral blood, collected from a patient treated with proton-based radiotherapy. The receptor set was obtained from a woman aged 60-70 years with cholangiocarcinoma. Some clones in this sample may be carry-over from other donors' samples.

This clone was picked up a small number of times. The V call is TRBV6-1, the J call TRBJ1-1; weak D call: TRBD1 (6 bases). V was cut by 4 bases and J by 1 base, with 13 bases left in between. The germline V gene encodes CDR1 MNHNS and CDR2 SASEGT. The CDR3 runs to 15 residues. CDR3: CASSVVGGGNTEAFF. The DNA for the CDR3 is TGTGCCAGCAGTGTGGTAGGGGGGGGGAACACTGAAGCTTTCTTT.

V is TRBV7-3 and J is TRBJ2-1; 9 bases line up with TRBD1. V lost 4 bases and J lost 7; bases outside the gene matches: 2. The CDR3 totals 13 residues. Germline V lookup: CDR1 SGHTA, CDR2 FQGTGA. The CDR3 sequence: CASSSTGGNEQFF. The CDR3 region has the DNA TGTGCCAGCAGCTCGACAGGGGGTAATGAGCAGTTCTTC.

This rearrangement joins TRBV6-5 to TRBJ1-5, with TRBD1 matching 7 bases. V lost 6 bases and J lost 1; bases outside the gene matches: 6. CDR3 length: 15 amino acids. Germline CDR1 reads MNHEY; CDR2 reads SVGAGI. CDR3 loop: CASRAYRGSNQPQHF. For the CDR3, the DNA is TGTGCCAGCAGAGCTTACAGGGGAAGCAATCAGCCCCAGCATTTT.

The chain has TRBV4-1 and TRBJ2-5, with D possibly TRBD1 on 5 matching bases. Trimming took 0 bases from V and 1 from J, leaving 15 bases between them. Germline CDR1 and CDR2: MGHRA and YSYEKL. The CDR3 sequence is 17 residues long. CDR3 coding DNA: TGCGCCAGCAGCCAAGATTGGGTAGACAGTCTCCAAGAGACCCAGTACTTC. Its protein is CASSQDWVDSLQETQYF.

This clone has just one count. J is TRBJ2-5 and V is TRBV6-5, with D hard to call. CDR3 length: 14 residues. Trimming left V 6 bases short and J 2 bases short, with 13 bases between. Germline CDR1 reads MNHEY; CDR2 reads SVGAGI. Here the CDR3 reads CASRKGWGQETQYF. The DNA of the CDR3 is TGTGCCAGCAGAAAAGGATGGGGACAAGAGACCCAGTACTTC.

This clone was counted between two and nine times. J is TRBJ2-7 and V is TRBV18; the D is unclear. Germline CDR1 reads KGHSH; CDR2 reads LQKENI. The ends were cut back, 2 bases at V and 0 bases at J, with 8 bases in the middle. CDR3 length equals 14 residues. CDR3 in DNA: TGTGCCAGCTCACCAGACCGGAACTCCTACGAGCAGTACTTC. Translation gives CASSPDRNSYEQYF.

The chain recombines TRBV18 with TRBJ2-6; 15 bases are a match to TRBD2. The ends lost 3 bases at V and 0 bases at J; junction bases unmatched: 3. The V gene's germline CDR1 is KGHSH and CDR2 LQKENI. This CDR3 is built from 19 residues. The CDR3 sequence is CASSPMGLAGGSGANVLTF. CDR3 coding DNA: TGTGCCAGCTCACCGATGGGACTAGCGGGGGGCTCTGGGGCCAACGTCCTGACTTTC.

The chain combines TRBV4-1 with TRBJ1-3; 7 bases map to TRBD1. In germline, CDR1 is MGHRA, CDR2 YSYEKL. The CDR3 loop spans 18 amino acids. V trimming: 1 base; J trimming: 0 bases; junction bases outside the gene matches: 9. CDR3 loop: CASSQGTGVPSSGNTIYF. For the CDR3, the DNA is TGCGCCAGCAGCCAAGGTACAGGGGTACCAAGCTCTGGAAACACCATATATTTT.

The V call is TRBV5-6, the J call TRBJ1-2, with D possibly being TRBD1 (6 bases). V was clipped by 1 base and J by 2 bases, with 18 bases between them. CDR3 size: 17 residues. Germline CDR1 reads SGHDT; CDR2 reads YYEEEE. The CDR3 loop reads CASSLWGWQGLNYGYTF. DNA for the CDR3: TGTGCCAGCAGCTTGTGGGGGTGGCAGGGGCTGAACTATGGCTACACCTTC. Based on the CDR3 plus reference TRBV5-6 and TRBJ1-2, the full variable domain is DAGVTQSPTHLIKTRGQQVTLRCSPKSGHDTVSWYQQALGQGPQFIFQYYEEEERQRGNFPDRFSGHQFPNYSSELNVNALLLGDSALYLCASSLWGWQGLNYGYTFGSGTRLTVV.

This chain connects TRBV10-2 to TRBJ2-3; no firm D call. Trimming stripped 8 bases from V and 3 bases from J, with 9 bases between. Germline assignment: CDR1 WSHSY and CDR2 SAAADI. The CDR3 is 12 residues long. The CDR3 reads CASGLETDTQYF. CDR3 DNA sequence: TGCGCCAGCGGGCTCGAAACAGATACGCAGTATTTT.

This clone occurred a few times. The gene calls are TRBV6-4 and TRBJ2-1, with 7 positions matching TRBD2. The J segment lost 3 bases and the V segment lost 0 bases, leaving 5 bases of the junction unmatched. The CDR3 runs to 16 residues. From germline, CDR1 is MRHNA and CDR2 SNTAGT. The CDR3 reads CASSDSGGEGYNEQFF. As DNA, the CDR3 is TGTGCCAGCAGTGACTCGGGGGGGGAGGGCTACAATGAGCAGTTCTTC.

The V call is TRBV7-6, the J call TRBJ2-4; D assignment may be TRBD1 or TRBD2 (5 bases each). The CDR3 loop spans 15 amino acids. Per the germline V gene, CDR1 is SGHVS and CDR2 is FNYEAQ. V was clipped by 5 bases and J by 2 bases, with 13 bases between them. The CDR3 bases are TGTGCCAGCAGCCCAGCCGGGACCTCCAAAAACATTCAGTACTTC. Its translation: CASSPAGTSKNIQYF.

V usage is TRBV2 and J usage is TRBJ1-2, with 7 positions matching TRBD1. The length of the CDR3 is 15 residues. J was trimmed by 8 bases and V by 3 bases; bases with no gene match: 12. Per the germline V gene, CDR1 is SNHLY and CDR2 is FYNNEI. This chain's CDR3 is CASSEGGQPERGYTF. The DNA for the CDR3 is TGTGCCAGCAGTGAGGGGGGACAGCCGGAAAGAGGCTACACCTTC.

The chain is built from TRBV5-6 and TRBJ2-3; D is perhaps TRBD2 (5 bases). V was cut by 3 bases and J by 2 bases, with 16 bases left in between. Germline CDR1 SGHDT, CDR2 YYEEEE. This CDR3 spans 16 amino acids. As DNA, the CDR3 is TGTGCCAGCAGCTGGGGTCAGGTGGGAGACACAGATACGCAGTATTTT. It encodes CASSWGQVGDTDTQYF. Complete variable domain (other parts from reference TRBV5-6 and TRBJ2-3): DAGVTQSPTHLIKTRGQQVTLRCSPKSGHDTVSWYQQALGQGPQFIFQYYEEEERQRGNFPDRFSGHQFPNYSSELNVNALLLGDSALYLCASSWGQVGDTDTQYFGPGTRLTVL.

This clone occurred a few times. CDR3 sequence: CASRDRSYGQPQHF. The CDR3 nucleotides are TGTGCCAGCAGGGACAGATCTTACGGTCAGCCCCAGCATTTT. The rearrangement uses TRBV6-6 and TRBJ1-5; D is possibly TRBD1 (6 bases). The germline V and J ends were trimmed by 6 bases and 6 bases, with 15 bases remaining between them. The germline V gene has CDR1 MNHNY and CDR2 SVGAGI (reference sequence). The CDR3 is 14 residues long.

In its sample, this clone was seen once. V usage is TRBV19 and J usage is TRBJ2-5; 12 positions match TRBD1. CDR1 and CDR2 (germline): LNHDA, SQIVND (reference sequence). The J segment lost 4 bases and the V segment lost 6 bases, leaving 6 bases of the junction unmatched. The CDR3 is 15 amino acids. The CDR3 region is CASRTGTGGPETQYF. The CDR3 nucleotides are TGTGCCAGTAGGACCGGGACAGGGGGCCCAGAGACCCAGTACTTC.

J is TRBJ2-3 and V is TRBV2, with 7 nucleotides matching TRBD2. The CDR3 sequence is 17 residues long. With V trimmed by 5 bases and J by 2 bases, 13 bases remained unmatched. The germline V gene encodes CDR1 SNHLY and CDR2 FYNNEI. The CDR3 protein is CASSPIAGEGDTDTQYF. In nucleotides, the CDR3 is TGTGCCAGCAGTCCTATAGCGGGTGAGGGAGACACAGATACGCAGTATTTT.

The rearrangement joins TRBV14 to TRBJ2-2; 7 bases align to TRBD2. Germline loops: CDR1 SGHDN, CDR2 FVKESK. The CDR3 length is 16 residues. The ends lost 4 bases at V and 5 bases at J; junction bases unmatched: 10. Here the CDR3 reads CASSPRERGTTGELFF. The DNA of the CDR3 is TGTGCCAGCAGCCCCAGGGAGCGGGGTACAACCGGGGAGCTGTTTTTT.

The chain links TRBV19 to TRBJ2-7, with TRBD2 matching over 10 bases. The CDR3 covers 14 residues. CDR1 is LNHDA, CDR2 SQIVND, per germline (reference sequence). J gave up 7 bases and V 4 bases, and 7 bases lay outside the gene matches. The CDR3 nucleotides are TGTGCCAGTAGTACTAGCGGGAGAGAGAGAGAGCAGTACTTC. Its protein product is CASSTSGREREQYF.

CDR3 DNA sequence: TGTGCCAGCAAGCCGGGACAGGACGGTCAGCCCCAGCATTTT. Translating it yields CASKPGQDGQPQHF. The chain combines TRBV2 with TRBJ1-5; 8 positions agree with TRBD1. The CDR3 is 14 residues long. CDR1 is SNHLY, CDR2 FYNNEI, per germline. V gave up 7 bases and J gave up 6 bases; unmatched junction bases: 8.

The J gene is TRBJ2-5, the V gene TRBV5-4; no definite D call. From germline, CDR1 is SGHNT and CDR2 YYREEE (reference sequence). This CDR3 comprises 13 residues. V was shortened by 4 bases and J by 2 bases, with 9 bases between the two germline ends. The CDR3 sequence: CASSLISQETQYF. The CDR3 DNA reads TGTGCCAGCAGCCTAATTAGTCAAGAGACCCAGTACTTC.

J is TRBJ2-1 and V is TRBV5-1; TRBD1 matches 8 bases. CDR1 SGHRS and CDR2 YFSETQ come from the germline V gene. The V segment lost 1 base and the J segment 6 bases; nucleotides outside the gene matches: 9. The CDR3 runs to 16 residues. The CDR3 nucleotides are TGCGCCAGCAGCTTGTCGGGGGACAGGATTCCCAATGAGCAGTTCTTC. Translated, it gives CASSLSGDRIPNEQFF.

The chain is built from TRBV7-3 and TRBJ2-7; unclear D gene. The CDR3 runs 15 residues. Trimming left V 2 bases short and J 1 base short, with 12 bases between. Germline values: CDR1 SGHTA, CDR2 FQGTGA. Here the CDR3 reads CASSLGQANSYEQYF. CDR3 nucleotide sequence: TGTGCCAGCAGCTTAGGGCAGGCGAATTCCTACGAGCAGTACTTC. Full variable domain (outside the CDR3, taken from reference TRBV7-3 and TRBJ2-7): GAGVSQTPSNKVTEKGKYVELRCDPISGHTALYWYRQSLGQGPEFLIYFQGTGAADDSGLPNDRFFAVRPEGSVSTLKIQRTERGDSAVYLCASSLGQANSYEQYFGPGTRLTVT.

The rearrangement joins TRBV7-9 to TRBJ2-7; 10 bases map to TRBD1. V shed 5 bases, J shed 9 bases, and the junction held 7 bases outside the gene matches. The germline CDR1 and CDR2 sequences are SEHNR and FQNEAQ (reference sequence). This CDR3 is 13 amino acids long. CDR3 in DNA: TGTGCCAGCAGCCTGGAGACAGGGGGCCGGCAGTACTTC. Translating it yields CASSLETGGRQYF.